This TCR beta chain was identified during a study of molecular identifiers for immune sequencing clone quantification. Findings and limits, study-wide: The study found clones above 20 RNA copies held over 99% of effector molecules and under 1% in naive cells.

TCRdb ran MiXCR on the PCR reads and lists one entry per CDR3 protein. The sample lists more than 450,000 distinct CDR3 sequences; over 20% were seen once. A few counts support this clonotype. Its target is unknown. This CDR3 is 13 amino acids long. V lost 4 bases and J 5 bases, leaving 6 bases between the germline ends. CDR1 SGHAT and CDR2 FQNNGV come from the germline V gene. The source is a human donor in good health. Some libraries in this study had Jurkat cell RNA spiked in. V and J are TRBV11-2 and TRBJ1-6, with D possibly TRBD1 on 5 matching bases. The sequencing input was naive CD8+ T cells from blood, with Jurkat cell RNA spiked in. The subset here: FACS-sorted CD8+CD4-CCR7+CD45RA+ naive T cells. The CDR3: CASSWGDNSPLHF. Here the CDR3 DNA reads TGTGCCAGCAGCTGGGGGGATAATTCACCCCTCCACTTT.